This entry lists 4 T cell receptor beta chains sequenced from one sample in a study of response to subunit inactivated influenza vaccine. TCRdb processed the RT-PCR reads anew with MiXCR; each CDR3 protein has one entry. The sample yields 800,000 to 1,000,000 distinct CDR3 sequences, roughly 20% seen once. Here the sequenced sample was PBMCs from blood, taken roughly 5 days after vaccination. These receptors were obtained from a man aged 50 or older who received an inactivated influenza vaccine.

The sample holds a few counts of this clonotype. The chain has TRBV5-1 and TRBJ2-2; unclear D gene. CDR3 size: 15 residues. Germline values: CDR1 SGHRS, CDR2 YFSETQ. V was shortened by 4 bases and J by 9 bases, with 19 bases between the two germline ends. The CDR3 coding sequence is TGCGCCAGCAGCGAGGACGGGTCCCGTTTAAGGGAGCTGTTTTTT. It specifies CASSEDGSRLRELFF.

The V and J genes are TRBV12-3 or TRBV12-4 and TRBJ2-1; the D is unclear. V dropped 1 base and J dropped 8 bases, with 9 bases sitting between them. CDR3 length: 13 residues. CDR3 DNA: TGTGCCAGCAGTTTAGTATCTAACCATGAGCAGTTCTTC. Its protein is CASSLVSNHEQFF.

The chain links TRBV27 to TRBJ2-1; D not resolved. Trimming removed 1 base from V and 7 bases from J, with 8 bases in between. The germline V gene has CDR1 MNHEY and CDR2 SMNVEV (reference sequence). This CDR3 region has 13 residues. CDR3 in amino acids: CASSLYRPNEQFF. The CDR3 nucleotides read TGTGCCAGCAGTTTATACCGGCCGAATGAGCAGTTCTTC.

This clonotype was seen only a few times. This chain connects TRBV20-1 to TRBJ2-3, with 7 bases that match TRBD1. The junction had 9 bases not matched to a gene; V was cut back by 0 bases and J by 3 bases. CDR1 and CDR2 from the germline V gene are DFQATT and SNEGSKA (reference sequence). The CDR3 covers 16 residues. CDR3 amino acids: CSARDFRQGGTDTQYF. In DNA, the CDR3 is TGCAGTGCTAGAGATTTCAGACAGGGTGGAACAGATACGCAGTATTTT.